This T cell receptor beta chain was profiled in a study of T cell changes during pregnancy in multiple sclerosis. Using immunoSEQ multiplex PCR, the repertoire was profiled, and TCRdb retains in-frame clones only, with some absent. The table includes some 52,000 clones, approximately 92% detected once. The sequence derives from a female donor with multiple sclerosis, enrolled in a pregnancy study. The sequenced sample was CD4+ T cells from peripheral blood mononuclear cells, obtained in the third trimester of pregnancy.

CDR3 nucleotides: TGCGCCAGCAGTCAGGGAATGGATTCACCCCTCCACTTT. This encodes CASSQGMDSPLHF. The chain uses TRBV5-1 and TRBJ1-6; possible D gene TRBD1, 5 bases. CDR1 is SGHRS, CDR2 YFSETQ, per germline. V shed 5 bases and J shed 8 bases, with 11 bases lying between them. The CDR3 sequence is 13 residues long.